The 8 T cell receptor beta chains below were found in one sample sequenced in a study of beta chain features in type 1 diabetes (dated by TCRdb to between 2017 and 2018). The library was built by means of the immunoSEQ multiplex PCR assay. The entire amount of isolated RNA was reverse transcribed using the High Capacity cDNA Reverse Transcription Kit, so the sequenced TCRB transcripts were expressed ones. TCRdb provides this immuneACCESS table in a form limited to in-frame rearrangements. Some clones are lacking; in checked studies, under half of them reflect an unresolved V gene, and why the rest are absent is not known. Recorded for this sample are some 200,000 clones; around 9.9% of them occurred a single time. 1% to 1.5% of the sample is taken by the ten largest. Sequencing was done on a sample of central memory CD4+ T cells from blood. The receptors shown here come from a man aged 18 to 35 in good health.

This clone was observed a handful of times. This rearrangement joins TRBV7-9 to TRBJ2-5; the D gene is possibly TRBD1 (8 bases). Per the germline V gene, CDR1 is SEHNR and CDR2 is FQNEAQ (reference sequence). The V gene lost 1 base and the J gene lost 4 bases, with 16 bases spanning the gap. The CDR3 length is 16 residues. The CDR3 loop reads CASSLGLTGEGETQYF. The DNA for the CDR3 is TGTGCCAGCAGCTTAGGGCTGACAGGGGAGGGAGAGACCCAGTACTTC.

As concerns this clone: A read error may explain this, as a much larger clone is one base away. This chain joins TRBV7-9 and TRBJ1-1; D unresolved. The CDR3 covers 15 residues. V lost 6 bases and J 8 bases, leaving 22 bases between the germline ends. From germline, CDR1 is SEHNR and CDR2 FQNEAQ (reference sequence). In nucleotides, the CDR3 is TGTGCCAGCAGACCAAAAGCCCGCCTCGGTCCAGAAGCTTTCTTT. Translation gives CASRPKARLGPEAFF. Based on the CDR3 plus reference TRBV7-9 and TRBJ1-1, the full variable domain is DTGVSQNPRHKITKRGQNVTFRCDPISEHNRLYWYRQTLGQGPEFLTYFQNEAQLEKSRLLSDRFSAERPKGSFSTLEIQRTEQGDSAMYLCASRPKARLGPEAFFGQGTRLTVV.

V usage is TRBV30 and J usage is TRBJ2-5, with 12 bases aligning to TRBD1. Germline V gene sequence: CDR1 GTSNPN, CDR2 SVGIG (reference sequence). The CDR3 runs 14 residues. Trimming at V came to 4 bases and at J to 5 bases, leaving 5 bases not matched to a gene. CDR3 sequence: CAWNRDRGHETQYF. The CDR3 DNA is TGTGCCTGGAATAGGGACAGGGGGCACGAGACCCAGTACTTC.

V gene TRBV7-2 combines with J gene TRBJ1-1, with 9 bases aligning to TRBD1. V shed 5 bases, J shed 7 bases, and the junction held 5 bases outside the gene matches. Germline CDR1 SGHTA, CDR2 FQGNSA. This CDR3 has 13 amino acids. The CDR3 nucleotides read TGTGCCAGCAGCCTGACAGGGGGAAGTGAAGCTTTCTTT. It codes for CASSLTGGSEAFF.

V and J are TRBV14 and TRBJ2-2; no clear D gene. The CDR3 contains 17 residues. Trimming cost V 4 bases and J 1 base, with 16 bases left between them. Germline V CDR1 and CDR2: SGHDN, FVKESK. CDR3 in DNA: TGTGCCAGCAGCCCCCGCCGGCTCCCAGGGAACACCGGGGAGCTGTTTTTT. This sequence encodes CASSPRRLPGNTGELFF.

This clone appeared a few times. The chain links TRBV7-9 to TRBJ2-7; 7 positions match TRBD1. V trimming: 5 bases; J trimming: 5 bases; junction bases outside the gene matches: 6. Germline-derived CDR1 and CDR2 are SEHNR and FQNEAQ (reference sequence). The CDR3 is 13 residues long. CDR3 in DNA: TGTGCCAGCAGCCTGACAGGGTTGGACGAGCAGTACTTC. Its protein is CASSLTGLDEQYF.

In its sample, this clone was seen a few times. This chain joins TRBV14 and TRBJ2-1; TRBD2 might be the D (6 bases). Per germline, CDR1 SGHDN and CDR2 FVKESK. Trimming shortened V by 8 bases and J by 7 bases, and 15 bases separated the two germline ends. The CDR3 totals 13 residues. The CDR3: CASSRDGTNEQFF. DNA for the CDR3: TGTGCCAGCTCGCGGGACGGTACTAATGAGCAGTTCTTC.

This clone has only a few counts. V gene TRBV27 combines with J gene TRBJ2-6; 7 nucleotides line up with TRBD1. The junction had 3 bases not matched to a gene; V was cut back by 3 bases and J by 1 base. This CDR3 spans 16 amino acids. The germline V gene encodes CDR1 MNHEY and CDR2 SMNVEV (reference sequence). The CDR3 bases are TGTGCCAGCAGTTTGATGGGACAGTCTGGGGCCAACGTCCTGACTTTC. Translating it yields CASSLMGQSGANVLTF.